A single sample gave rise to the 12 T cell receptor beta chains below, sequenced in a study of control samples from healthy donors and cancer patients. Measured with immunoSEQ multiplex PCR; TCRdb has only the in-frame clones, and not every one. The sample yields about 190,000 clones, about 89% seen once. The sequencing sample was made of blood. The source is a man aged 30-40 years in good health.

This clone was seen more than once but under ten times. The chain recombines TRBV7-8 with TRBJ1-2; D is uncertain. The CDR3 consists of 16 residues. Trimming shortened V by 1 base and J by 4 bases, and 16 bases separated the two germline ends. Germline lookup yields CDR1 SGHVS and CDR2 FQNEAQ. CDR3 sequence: CASSLGGSSTSYGYTF. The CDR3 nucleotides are TGTGCCAGCAGCTTAGGGGGTAGCTCCACGTCCTATGGCTACACCTTC.

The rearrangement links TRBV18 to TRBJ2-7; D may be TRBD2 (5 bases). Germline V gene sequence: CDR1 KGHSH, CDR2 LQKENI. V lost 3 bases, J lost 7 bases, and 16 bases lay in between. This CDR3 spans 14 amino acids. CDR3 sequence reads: CASSPGLILWEQYF. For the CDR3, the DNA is TGTGCCAGCTCACCTGGACTGATTTTGTGGGAGCAGTACTTC.

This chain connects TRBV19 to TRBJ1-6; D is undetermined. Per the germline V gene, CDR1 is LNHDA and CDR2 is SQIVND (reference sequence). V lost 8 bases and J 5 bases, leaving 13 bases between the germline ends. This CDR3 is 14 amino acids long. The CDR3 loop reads CASQASQNNSPLHF. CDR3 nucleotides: TGTGCCAGTCAGGCGTCGCAGAATAATTCACCCCTCCACTTT.

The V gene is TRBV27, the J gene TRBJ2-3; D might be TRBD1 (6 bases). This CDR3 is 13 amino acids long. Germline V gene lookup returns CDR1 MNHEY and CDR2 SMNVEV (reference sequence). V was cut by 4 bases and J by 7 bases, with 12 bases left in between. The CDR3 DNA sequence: TGTGCCAGCAGTTCCACAGGGTTTTATACGCAGTATTTT. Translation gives CASSSTGFYTQYF.

The CDR3 sequence: CASSSRGGQGQETQYF. In DNA, the CDR3 is TGTGCCAGCAGCTCTAGGGGGGGACAGGGGCAAGAGACCCAGTACTTC. This chain joins TRBV7-9 and TRBJ2-5, with 10 bases lining up with TRBD1. After removal of 4 bases from V and 2 bases from J, the junction contained 7 bases not matched to a gene. The CDR3 is 16 residues long. Looked up from germline, CDR1 is SEHNR and CDR2 is FQNEAQ (reference sequence). The full variable domain, its missing parts supplied by reference TRBV7-9 and TRBJ2-5, is DTGVSQNPRHKITKRGQNVTFRCDPISEHNRLYWYRQTLGQGPEFLTYFQNEAQLEKSRLLSDRFSAERPKGSFSTLEIQRTEQGDSAMYLCASSSRGGQGQETQYFGPGTRLLVL.

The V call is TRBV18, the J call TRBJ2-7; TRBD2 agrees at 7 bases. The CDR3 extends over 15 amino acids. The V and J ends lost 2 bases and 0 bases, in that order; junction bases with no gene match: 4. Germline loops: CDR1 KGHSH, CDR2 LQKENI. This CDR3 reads CASSPWDYLSYEQYF. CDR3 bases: TGTGCCAGCTCACCATGGGACTACCTCTCCTACGAGCAGTACTTC.

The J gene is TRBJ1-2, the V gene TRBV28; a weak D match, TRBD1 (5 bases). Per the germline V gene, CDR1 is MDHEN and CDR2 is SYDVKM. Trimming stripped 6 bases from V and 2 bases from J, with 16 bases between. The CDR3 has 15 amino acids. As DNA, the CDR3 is TGTGCCAGCAGGTACACCGGGACTGAAAACTATGGCTACACCTTC. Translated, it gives CASRYTGTENYGYTF.

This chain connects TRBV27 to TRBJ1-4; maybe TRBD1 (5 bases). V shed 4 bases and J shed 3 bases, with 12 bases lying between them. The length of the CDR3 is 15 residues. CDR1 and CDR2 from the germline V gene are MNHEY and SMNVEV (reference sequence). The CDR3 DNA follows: TGTGCCAGCAGTTCACCAGGGCATGCTAATGAAAAACTGTTTTTT. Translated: CASSSPGHANEKLFF.

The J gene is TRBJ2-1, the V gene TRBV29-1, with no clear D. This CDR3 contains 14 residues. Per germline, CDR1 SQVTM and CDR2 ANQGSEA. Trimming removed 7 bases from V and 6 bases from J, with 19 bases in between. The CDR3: CSAGEGVGTNEQFF. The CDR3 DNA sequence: TGCAGCGCAGGAGAAGGTGTCGGTACCAATGAGCAGTTCTTC.

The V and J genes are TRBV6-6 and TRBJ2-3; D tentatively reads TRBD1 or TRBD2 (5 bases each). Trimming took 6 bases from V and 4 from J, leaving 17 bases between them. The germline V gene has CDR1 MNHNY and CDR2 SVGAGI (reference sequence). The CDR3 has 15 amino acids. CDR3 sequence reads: CASRTGTPGADTQYF. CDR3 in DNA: TGTGCCAGCAGAACCGGGACCCCCGGCGCAGATACGCAGTATTTT.

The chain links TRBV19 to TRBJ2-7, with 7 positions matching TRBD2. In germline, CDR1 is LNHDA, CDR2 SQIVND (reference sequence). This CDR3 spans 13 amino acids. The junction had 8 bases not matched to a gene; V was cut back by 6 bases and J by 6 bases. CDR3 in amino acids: CASRDAGVGEQYF. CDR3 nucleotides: TGTGCCAGTAGGGACGCGGGGGTTGGCGAGCAGTACTTC.

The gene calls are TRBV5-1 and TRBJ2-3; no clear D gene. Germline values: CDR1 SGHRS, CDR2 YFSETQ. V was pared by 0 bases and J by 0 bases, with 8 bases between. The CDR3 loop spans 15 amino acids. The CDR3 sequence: CASSLALQSTDTQYF. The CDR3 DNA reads TGCGCCAGCAGCTTGGCTCTTCAGAGCACAGATACGCAGTATTTT. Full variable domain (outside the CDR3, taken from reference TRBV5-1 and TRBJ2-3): KAGVTQTPRYLIKTRGQQVTLSCSPISGHRSVSWYQQTPGQGLQFLFEYFSETQRNKGNFPGRFSGRQFSNSRSEMNVSTLELGDSALYLCASSLALQSTDTQYFGPGTRLTVL.